This T cell receptor (beta chain) appears in the sequencing data of a study of PD-1 blockade in mismatch repair-deficient tumors. About the research overall: All were previously treated, progressing patients with some twelve mismatch repair-deficient cancer types. Points from the study as a whole: Rapid post-treatment expansion, then contraction, generally preceding radiologic response, marked tumor-resident clones.

The assay was immunoSEQ multiplex PCR, and TCRdb's table has in-frame clones only and misses some. This table holds 100,000 to 150,000 clones, more than 85% found once. In its sample, this clone is medium-sized. Its antigen is not known. This CDR3 is built from 13 residues. Germline lookup yields CDR1 SGHRS and CDR2 YFSETQ. Trimming removed 1 base from V and 0 bases from J, with 2 bases in between. The chain joins TRBV5-1 to TRBJ2-1; D gene unclear. The specimen comprised peripheral blood, sampled 44 weeks after starting pembrolizumab. The TCR was taken from an adult with mismatch repair-deficient cancer. Here the CDR3 DNA reads TGCGCCAGCAGCTTGCACTCCTACAATGAGCAGTTCTTC. Residues: CASSLHSYNEQFF.